This TCR beta chain was sequenced during a study of cytomegalovirus exposure and HLA in healthy donors. Overall study results and limits: There were several of the most significant clusters that appeared linked to common viral pathogens in a later analysis. The classifier, whose performance was assessed in both the original and validation cohorts, reportedly diagnosed cytomegalovirus status with high specificity and sensitivity.

A multiplex PCR was run with 60 Vbeta primers and 13 Jbeta primers. Data came from immunoSEQ multiplex PCR; TCRdb stores just in-frame clones and leaves some out. The table shows around 280,000 clones, with 70% to 90% occurring only once. The CDR3 length is 10 residues. CDR1 is SQVTM, CDR2 ANQGSEA, per germline. Deletions cut 4 bases from V and 6 bases from J, with 5 bases between. Worth noting for this clone: What it binds is not known.

Each donor was nominally healthy when sampled (though unrecorded immune exposures were likely). The gene calls are TRBV29-1 and TRBJ2-3, with D hard to call. The receptor's source is a woman between 18 and 30 years old in good health and CMV-seronegative. The sequenced material came from PBMCs. The CDR3 DNA sequence: TGCAGCGTTGTAGTGGATACGCAGTATTTT. Translating gives CSVVVDTQYF.